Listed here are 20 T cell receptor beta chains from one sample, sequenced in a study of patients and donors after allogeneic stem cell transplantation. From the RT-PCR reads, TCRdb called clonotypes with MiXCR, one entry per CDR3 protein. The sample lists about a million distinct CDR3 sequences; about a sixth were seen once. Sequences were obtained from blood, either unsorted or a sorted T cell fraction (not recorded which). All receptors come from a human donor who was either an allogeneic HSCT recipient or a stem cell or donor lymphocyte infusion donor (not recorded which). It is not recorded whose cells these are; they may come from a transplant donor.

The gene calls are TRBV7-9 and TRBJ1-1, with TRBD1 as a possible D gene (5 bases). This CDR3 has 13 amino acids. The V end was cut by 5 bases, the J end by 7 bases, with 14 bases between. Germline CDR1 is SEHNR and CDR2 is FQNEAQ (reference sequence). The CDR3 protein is CASSSREYGEAFF. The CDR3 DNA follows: TGTGCCAGCAGCAGCAGGGAATACGGTGAAGCTTTCTTT. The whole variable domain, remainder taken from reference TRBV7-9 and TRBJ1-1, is DTGVSQNPRHKITKRGQNVTFRCDPISEHNRLYWYRQTLGQGPEFLTYFQNEAQLEKSRLLSDRFSAERPKGSFSTLEIQRTEQGDSAMYLCASSSREYGEAFFGQGTRLTVV.

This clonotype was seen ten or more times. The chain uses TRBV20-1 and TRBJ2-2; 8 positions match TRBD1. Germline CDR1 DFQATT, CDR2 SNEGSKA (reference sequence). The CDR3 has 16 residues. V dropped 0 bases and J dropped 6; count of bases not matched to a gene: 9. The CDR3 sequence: CSARDPGQGRSGELFF. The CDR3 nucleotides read TGCAGTGCTAGAGATCCCGGACAGGGACGTTCCGGGGAGCTGTTTTTT.

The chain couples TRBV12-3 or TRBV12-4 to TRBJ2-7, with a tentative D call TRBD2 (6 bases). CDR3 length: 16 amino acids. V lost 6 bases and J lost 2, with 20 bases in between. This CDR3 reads CASSPVAGPNTYEQYF. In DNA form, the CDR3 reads TGTGCCAGCAGCCCCGTCGCGGGACCTAACACCTACGAGCAGTACTTC.

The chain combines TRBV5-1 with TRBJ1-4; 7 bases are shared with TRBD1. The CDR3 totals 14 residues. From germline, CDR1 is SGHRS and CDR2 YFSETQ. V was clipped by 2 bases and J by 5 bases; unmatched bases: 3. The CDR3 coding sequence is TGCGCCAGCAGCTTCCGGGACAGCAATGAAAAACTGTTTTTT. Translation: CASSFRDSNEKLFF.

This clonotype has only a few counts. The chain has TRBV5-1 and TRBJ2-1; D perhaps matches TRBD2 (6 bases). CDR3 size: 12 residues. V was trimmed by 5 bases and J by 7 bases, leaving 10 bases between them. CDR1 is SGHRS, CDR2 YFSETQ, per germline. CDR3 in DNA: TGCGCCAGCAGATCCAGCGGGAATGAGCAGTTCTTC. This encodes CASRSSGNEQFF.

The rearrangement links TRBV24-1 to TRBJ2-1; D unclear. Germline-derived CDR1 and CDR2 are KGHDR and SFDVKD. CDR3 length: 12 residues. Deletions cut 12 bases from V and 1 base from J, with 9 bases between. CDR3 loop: CARLESYNEQFF. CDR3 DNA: TGTGCCCGACTTGAGTCCTACAATGAGCAGTTCTTC.

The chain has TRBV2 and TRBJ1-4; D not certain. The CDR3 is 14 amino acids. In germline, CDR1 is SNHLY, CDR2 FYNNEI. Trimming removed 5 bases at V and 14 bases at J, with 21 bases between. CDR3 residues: CASSSKPLTTRLFF. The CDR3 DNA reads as TGTGCCAGCAGTTCCAAGCCCTTAACTACTAGGCTGTTTTTT.

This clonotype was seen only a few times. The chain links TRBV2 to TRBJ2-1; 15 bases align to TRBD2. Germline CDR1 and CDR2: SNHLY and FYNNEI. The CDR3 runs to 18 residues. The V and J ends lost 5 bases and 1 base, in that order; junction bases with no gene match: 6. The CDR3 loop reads CASSWTSGGEASYNEQFF. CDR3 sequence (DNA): TGTGCCAGCAGTTGGACTAGCGGGGGGGAAGCATCCTACAATGAGCAGTTCTTC.

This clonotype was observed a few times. CDR3 sequence reads: CATSDWRGTTNTGELFF. Written as DNA, the CDR3 is TGTGCCACCAGTGATTGGCGTGGGACAACGAACACCGGGGAGCTGTTTTTT. The chain links TRBV24-1 to TRBJ2-2; D perhaps matches TRBD1 (6 bases). V lost 2 bases and J 0 bases, leaving 12 bases between the germline ends. CDR3 length: 17 residues. Germline loops: CDR1 KGHDR, CDR2 SFDVKD.

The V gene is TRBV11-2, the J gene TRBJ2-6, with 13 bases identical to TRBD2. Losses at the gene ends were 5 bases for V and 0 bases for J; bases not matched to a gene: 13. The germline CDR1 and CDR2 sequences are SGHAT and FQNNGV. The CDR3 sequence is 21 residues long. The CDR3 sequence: CASSPRLAGGPQSSGANVLTF. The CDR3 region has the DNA TGTGCCAGCAGCCCTCGACTAGCGGGGGGTCCACAAAGCTCTGGGGCCAACGTCCTGACTTTC.

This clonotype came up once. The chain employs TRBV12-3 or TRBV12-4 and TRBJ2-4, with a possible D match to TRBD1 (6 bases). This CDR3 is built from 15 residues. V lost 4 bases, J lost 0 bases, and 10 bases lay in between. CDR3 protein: CASSWGPLAKNIQYF. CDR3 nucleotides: TGTGCCAGCAGTTGGGGGCCCTTAGCCAAAAACATTCAGTACTTC.

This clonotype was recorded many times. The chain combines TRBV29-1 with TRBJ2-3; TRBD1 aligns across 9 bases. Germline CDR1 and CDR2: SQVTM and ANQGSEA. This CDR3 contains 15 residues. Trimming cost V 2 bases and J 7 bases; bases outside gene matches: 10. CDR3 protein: CSVEFWDRETNTQYF. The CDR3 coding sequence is TGCAGCGTTGAATTTTGGGACAGGGAAACAAATACGCAGTATTTT.

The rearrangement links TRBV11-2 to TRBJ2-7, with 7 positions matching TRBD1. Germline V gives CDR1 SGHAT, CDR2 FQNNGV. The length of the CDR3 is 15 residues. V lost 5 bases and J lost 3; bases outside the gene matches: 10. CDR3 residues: CASSQVKGAIYEQYF. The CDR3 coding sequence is TGTGCCAGCAGCCAGGTCAAGGGGGCGATCTACGAGCAGTACTTC.

CDR3 sequence: CASSQAPNQPQHF. The CDR3 bases are TGTGCCAGCAGCCAAGCTCCGAATCAGCCCCAGCATTTT. The chain joins TRBV3-1 to TRBJ1-5, with no clear D. Between the trimmed V and J ends, which lost 1 base and 4 bases, there was a span of 5 bases. CDR1 and CDR2 (germline): LGHDT, YNNKEL (reference sequence). CDR3 length: 13 residues.

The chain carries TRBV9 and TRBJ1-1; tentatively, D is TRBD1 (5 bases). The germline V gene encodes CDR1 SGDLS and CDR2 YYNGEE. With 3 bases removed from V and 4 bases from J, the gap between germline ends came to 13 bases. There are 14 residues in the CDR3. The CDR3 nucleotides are TGTGCCAGCAGCGCGTGGACAACCCCCACTGAAGCTTTCTTT. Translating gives CASSAWTTPTEAFF.

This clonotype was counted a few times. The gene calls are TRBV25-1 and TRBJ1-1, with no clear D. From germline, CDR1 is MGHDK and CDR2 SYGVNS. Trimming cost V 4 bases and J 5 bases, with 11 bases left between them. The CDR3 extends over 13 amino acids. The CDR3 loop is CASSVGSGTEAFF. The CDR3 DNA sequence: TGTGCCAGCAGTGTAGGCTCCGGGACTGAAGCTTTCTTT.

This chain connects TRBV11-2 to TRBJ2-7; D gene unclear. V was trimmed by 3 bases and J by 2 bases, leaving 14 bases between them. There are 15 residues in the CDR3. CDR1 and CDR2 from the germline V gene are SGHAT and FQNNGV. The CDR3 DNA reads TGTGCCAGCAGCTTGTTGCCACCCTTACCCTACGAGCAGTACTTC. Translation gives CASSLLPPLPYEQYF.

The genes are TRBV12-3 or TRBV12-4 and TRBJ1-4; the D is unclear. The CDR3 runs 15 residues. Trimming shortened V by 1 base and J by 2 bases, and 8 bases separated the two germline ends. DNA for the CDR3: TGTGCCAGCAGTTTAGGCCTAGGCACTAATGAAAAACTGTTTTTT. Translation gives CASSLGLGTNEKLFF.

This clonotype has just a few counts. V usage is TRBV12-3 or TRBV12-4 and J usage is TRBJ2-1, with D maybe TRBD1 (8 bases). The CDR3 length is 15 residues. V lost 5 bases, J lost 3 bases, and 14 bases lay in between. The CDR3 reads CASSPTGGDYNEQFF. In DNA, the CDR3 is TGTGCCAGCAGTCCCACAGGGGGGGACTACAATGAGCAGTTCTTC.

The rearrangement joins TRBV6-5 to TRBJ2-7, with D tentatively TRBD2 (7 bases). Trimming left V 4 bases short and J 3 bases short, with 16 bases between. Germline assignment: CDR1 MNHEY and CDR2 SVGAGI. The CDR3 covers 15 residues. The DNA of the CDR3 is TGTGCCAGCAGTTTCCGGGGGGCCTCCGGCTACGAGCAGTACTTC. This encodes CASSFRGASGYEQYF.